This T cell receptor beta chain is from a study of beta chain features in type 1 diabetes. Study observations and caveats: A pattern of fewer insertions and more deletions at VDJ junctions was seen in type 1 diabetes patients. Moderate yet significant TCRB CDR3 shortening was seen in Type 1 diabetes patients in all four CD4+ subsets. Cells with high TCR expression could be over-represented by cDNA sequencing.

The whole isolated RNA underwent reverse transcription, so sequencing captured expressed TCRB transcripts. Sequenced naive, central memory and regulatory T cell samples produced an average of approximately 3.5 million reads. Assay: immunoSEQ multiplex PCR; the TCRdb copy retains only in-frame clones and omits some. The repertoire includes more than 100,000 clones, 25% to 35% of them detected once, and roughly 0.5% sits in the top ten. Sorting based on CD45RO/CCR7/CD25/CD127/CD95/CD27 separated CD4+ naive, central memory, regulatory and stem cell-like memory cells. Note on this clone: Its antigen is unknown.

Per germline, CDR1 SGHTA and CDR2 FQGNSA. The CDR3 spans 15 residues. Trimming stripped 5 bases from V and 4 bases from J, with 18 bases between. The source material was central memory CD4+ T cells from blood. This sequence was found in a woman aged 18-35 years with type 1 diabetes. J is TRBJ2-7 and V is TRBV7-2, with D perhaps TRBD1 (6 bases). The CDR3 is CASSLTRGLGYEQYV. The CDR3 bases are TGTGCCAGCAGCCTAACGAGGGGGTTAGGTTACGAGCAGTACGTC.